This T cell receptor beta chain was captured by sequencing in a study of regulatory T cells in long-lasting Graves disease. Many counts were recorded for this clonotype. The junction had 0 bases not matched to a gene; V was cut back by 4 bases and J by 6 bases. The V gene's germline CDR1 is SGHRS and CDR2 YFSETQ. CDR3 length: 12 residues. Sample time point: newly diagnosed GD, antithyroid drugs for less than 3 months. Construction of the TCR library relied on RNA isolated from PBMCs. The EDTA tubes were filled with around 9.2 milliliters of drawn peripheral blood. Investigators prepared the TCR beta libraries by applying iRepertoire HTBI primers and Arm-PCR of CDR3 regions. TCRdb ran MiXCR on the multiplex PCR reads and lists one entry per CDR3 protein. The sample yields roughly 510,000 distinct CDR3 sequences, about 16% seen once. These same records also appear under a second study, on T cells in Graves' hyperthyroidism and ophthalmopathy. That source reports: Each diagnosis drew on symptoms, thyroxine, TRAb, thyroid ultrasound and orbital computed tomography findings. The HTBI primer set drove a first-round RT-PCR of the TCR CDR3.

This sequence originates from a man aged 18 to 29 with Graves disease. Sequenced material: peripheral blood mononuclear cells (PBMCs), taken at new diagnosis, from a patient treated with antithyroid drugs. V is TRBV5-1 and J is TRBJ1-2, with 10 nucleotides matching TRBD1. The CDR3 DNA reads as TGCGCCAGCAGCGGGACAGGGGATGGCTACACCTTC. It specifies CASSGTGDGYTF.